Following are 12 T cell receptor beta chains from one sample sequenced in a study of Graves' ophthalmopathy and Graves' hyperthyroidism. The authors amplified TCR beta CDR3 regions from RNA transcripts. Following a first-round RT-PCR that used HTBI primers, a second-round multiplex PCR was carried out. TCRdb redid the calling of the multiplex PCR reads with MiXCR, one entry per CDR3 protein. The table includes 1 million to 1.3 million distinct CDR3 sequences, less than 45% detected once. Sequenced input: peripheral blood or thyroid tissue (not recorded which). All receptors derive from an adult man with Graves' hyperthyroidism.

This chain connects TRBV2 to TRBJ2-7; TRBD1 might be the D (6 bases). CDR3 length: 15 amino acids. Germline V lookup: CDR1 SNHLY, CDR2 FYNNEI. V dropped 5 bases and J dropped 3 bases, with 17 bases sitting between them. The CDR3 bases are TGTGCCAGCAGTTACGGGGACACGGGGATCTACGAGCAGTACTTC. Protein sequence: CASSYGDTGIYEQYF.

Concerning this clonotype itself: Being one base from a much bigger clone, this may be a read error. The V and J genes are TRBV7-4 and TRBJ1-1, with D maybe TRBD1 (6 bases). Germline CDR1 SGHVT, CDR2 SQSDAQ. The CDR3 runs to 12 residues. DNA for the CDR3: TGTACCAGCAGCTTGGGGACATCTGAAGCTTTCTTT. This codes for CTSSLGTSEAFF. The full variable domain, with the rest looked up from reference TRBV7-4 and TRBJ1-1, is GAGVSQSPRYKVAKRGRDVALRCDSISGHVTLYWYRQTLGQGSEVLTYSQSDAQRDKSGRPSGRFSAERPERSVSTLKIQRTEQGDSAVYLCTSSLGTSEAFFGQGTRLTVV.

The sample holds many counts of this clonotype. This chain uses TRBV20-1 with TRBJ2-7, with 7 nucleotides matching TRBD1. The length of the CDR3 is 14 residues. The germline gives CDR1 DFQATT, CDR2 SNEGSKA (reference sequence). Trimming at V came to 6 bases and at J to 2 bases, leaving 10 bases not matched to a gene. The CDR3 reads CSADDRVPPYEQYF. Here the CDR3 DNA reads TGCAGTGCCGATGACAGGGTCCCCCCCTACGAGCAGTACTTC.

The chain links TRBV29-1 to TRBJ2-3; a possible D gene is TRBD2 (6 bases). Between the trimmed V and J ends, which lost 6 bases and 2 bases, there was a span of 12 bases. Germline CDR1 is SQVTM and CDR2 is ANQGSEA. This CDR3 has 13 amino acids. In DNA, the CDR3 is TGCAGCGTCTGGGACTTTTCCACAGATACGCAGTATTTT. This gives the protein CSVWDFSTDTQYF.

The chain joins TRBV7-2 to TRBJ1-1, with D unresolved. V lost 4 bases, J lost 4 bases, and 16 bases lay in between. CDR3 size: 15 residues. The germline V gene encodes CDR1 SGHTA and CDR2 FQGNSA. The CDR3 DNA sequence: TGTGCCAGCAGCTCAGACACAAGGACGAGCACTGAAGCTTTCTTT. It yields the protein CASSSDTRTSTEAFF.

The CDR3: CATSDLDSPLHF. The CDR3 coding sequence is TGTGCCACCAGTGATTTGGACTCACCCCTCCACTTT. The chain has TRBV24-1 and TRBJ1-6, with D hard to call. Trimming shortened V by 0 bases and J by 10 bases, and 3 bases separated the two germline ends. The length of the CDR3 is 12 residues. Germline V CDR1 and CDR2: KGHDR, SFDVKD.

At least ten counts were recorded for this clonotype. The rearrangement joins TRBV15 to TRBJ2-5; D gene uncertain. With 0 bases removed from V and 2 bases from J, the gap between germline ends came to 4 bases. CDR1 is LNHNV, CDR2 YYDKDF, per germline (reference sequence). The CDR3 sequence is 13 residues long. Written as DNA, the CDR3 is TGTGCCACCAGCAGAGAGCAGCAAGAGACCCAGTACTTC. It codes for CATSREQQETQYF. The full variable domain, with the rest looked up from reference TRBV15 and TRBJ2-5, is DAMVIQNPRYQVTQFGKPVTLSCSQTLNHNVMYWYQQKSSQAPKLLFHYYDKDFNNEADTPDNFQSRRPNTSFCFLDIRSPGLGDTAMYLCATSREQQETQYFGPGTRLLVL.

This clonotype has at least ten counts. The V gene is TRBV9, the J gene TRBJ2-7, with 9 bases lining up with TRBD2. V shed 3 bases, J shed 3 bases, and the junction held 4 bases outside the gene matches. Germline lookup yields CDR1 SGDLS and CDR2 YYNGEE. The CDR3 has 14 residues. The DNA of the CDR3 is TGTGCCAGCAGCGGCGGGAGGGGGGTCTACGAGCAGTACTTC. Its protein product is CASSGGRGVYEQYF.

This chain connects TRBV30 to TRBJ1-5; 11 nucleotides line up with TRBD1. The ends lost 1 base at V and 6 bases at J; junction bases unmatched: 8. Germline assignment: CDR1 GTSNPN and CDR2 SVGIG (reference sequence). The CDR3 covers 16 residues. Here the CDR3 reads CAWSELGTGGGQPQHF. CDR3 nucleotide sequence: TGTGCCTGGAGTGAGCTCGGGACAGGGGGAGGTCAGCCCCAGCATTTT.

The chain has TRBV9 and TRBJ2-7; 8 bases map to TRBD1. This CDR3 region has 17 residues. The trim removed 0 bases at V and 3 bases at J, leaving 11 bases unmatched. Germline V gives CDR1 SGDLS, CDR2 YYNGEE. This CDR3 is CASSVAWEKDRDYEQYF. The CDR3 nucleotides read TGTGCCAGCAGCGTAGCTTGGGAAAAGGACAGGGACTACGAGCAGTACTTC.

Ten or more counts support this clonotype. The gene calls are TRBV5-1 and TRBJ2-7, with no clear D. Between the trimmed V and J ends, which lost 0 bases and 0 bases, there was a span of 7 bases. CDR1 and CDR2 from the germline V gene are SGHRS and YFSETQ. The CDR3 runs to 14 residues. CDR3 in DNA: TGCGCCAGCAGCTTGGATTCGGCCTCCTACGAGCAGTACTTC. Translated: CASSLDSASYEQYF. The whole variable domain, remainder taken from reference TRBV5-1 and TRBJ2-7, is KAGVTQTPRYLIKTRGQQVTLSCSPISGHRSVSWYQQTPGQGLQFLFEYFSETQRNKGNFPGRFSGRQFSNSRSEMNVSTLELGDSALYLCASSLDSASYEQYFGPGTRLTVT.

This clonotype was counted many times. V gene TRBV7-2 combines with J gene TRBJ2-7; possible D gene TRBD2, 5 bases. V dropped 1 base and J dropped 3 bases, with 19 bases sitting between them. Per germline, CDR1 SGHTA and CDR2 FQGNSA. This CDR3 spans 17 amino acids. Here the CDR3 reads CASSLGAMRVVRYEQYF. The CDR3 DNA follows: TGTGCCAGCAGCTTAGGTGCTATGCGGGTCGTCCGCTACGAGCAGTACTTC.